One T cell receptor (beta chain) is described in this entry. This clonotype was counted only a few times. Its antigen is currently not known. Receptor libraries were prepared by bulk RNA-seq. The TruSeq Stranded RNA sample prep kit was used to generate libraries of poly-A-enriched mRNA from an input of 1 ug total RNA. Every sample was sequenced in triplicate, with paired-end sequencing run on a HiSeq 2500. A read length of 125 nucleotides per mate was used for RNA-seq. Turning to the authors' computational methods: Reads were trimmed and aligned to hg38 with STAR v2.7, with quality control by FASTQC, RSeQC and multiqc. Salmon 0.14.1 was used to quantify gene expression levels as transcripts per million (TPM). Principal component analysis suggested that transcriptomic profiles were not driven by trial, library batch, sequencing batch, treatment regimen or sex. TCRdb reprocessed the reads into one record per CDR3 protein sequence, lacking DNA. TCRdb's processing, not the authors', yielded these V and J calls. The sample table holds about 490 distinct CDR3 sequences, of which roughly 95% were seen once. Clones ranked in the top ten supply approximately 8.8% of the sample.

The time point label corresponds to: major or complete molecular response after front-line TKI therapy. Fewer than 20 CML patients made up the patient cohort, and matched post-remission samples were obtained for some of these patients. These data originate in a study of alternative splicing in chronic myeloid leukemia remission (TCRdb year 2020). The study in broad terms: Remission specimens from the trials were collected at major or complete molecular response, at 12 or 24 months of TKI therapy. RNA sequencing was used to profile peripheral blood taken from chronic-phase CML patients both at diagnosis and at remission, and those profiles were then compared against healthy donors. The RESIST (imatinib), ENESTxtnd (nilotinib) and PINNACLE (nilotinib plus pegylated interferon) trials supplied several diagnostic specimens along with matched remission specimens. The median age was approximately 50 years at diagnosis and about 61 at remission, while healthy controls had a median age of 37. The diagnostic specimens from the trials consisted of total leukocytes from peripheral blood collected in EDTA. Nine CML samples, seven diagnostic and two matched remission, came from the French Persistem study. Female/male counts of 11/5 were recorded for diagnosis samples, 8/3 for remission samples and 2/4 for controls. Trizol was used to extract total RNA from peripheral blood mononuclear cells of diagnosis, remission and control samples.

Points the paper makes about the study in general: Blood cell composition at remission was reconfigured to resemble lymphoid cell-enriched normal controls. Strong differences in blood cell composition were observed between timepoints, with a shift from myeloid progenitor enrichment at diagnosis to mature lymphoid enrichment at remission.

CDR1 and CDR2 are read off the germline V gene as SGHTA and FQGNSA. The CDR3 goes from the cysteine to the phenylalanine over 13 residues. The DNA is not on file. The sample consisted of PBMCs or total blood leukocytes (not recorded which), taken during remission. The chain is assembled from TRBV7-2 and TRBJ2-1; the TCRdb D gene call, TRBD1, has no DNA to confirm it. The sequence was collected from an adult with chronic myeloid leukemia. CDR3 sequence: CASTWDRYNEQFF. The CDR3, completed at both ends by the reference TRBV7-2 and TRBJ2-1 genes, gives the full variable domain GAGVSQSPSNKVTEKGKDVELRCDPISGHTALYWYRQSLGQGLEFLIYFQGNSAPDKSGLPSDRFSAERTGGSVSTLTIQRTQQEDSAVYLCASTWDRYNEQFFGPGTRLTVL.